This T cell receptor beta chain was sequenced in a study of T cells after yellow fever vaccination. This clonotype was found a few times. Its cognate antigen is unknown. The CDR3 has 14 residues. Germline CDR1 reads KGHSH; CDR2 reads LQKENI. Germline trimming cut 3 bases from V and 5 bases from J; bases unmatched to any gene: 6. TCRdb itself ran the 5' RACE reads through MiXCR, one entry per CDR3 protein. The table lists 320,000 or so distinct CDR3 sequences, roughly 8% of them singletons. Study results and limitations: FACS-sorted repertoires might harbor abundant contaminating clonotypes from the bulk population. Among primary-vaccination clones, most reappeared after the booster, at around 97% for CD4 and 85% to 90% for CD8. A minor fraction of clonotypes spanned both CD4 and CD8 compartments.

This clonotype originated in a young man who received the YFV17D yellow fever vaccine. Specimen: PBMCs, collected around 45 days after the first yellow fever vaccination. The chain uses TRBV18 and TRBJ2-7; 8 bases match TRBD2. CDR3 in amino acids: CASSPGSGGNEQYF. The CDR3 region has the DNA TGTGCCAGCTCACCGGGCAGCGGGGGCAACGAGCAGTACTTC.